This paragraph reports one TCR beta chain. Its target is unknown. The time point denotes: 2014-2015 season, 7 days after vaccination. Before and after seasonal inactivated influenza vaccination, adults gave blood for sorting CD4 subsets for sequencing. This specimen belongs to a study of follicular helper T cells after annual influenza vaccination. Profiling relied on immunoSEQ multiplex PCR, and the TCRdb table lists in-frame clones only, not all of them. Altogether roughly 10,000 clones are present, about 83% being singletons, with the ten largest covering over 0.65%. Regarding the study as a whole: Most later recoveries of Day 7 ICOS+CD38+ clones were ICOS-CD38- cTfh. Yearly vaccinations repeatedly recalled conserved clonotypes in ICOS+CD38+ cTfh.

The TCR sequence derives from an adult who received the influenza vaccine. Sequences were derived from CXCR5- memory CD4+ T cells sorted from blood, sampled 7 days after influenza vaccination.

Written as DNA, the CDR3 is TGTGCCAGCAGGGGACCCAATCAGCCCCAGCATTTT. This sequence encodes CASRGPNQPQHF. The chain links TRBV28 to TRBJ1-5; D is possibly TRBD1 (5 bases). CDR1 and CDR2 (germline): MDHEN, SYDVKM. This CDR3 has 12 residues. V was pared by 6 bases and J by 3 bases, with 6 bases between.